This T cell receptor (beta chain) was sequenced for a study of memory CD4+ T cells and cytomegalovirus serostatus. Whole-study results and caveats: Median bootstrapped AUC for CMV status was about 0.94 originally, approximately 0.93 US-trained.

Single viable CD3+CD4+CD8-CD45RO+ cells were sorted as the memory CD4+ T cells. TCRdb's table, derived via immunoSEQ multiplex PCR, lists solely in-frame clones and lacks some. The table lists more than 45,000 clones, roughly 73% of them singletons. This CDR3 is built from 15 residues. The germline V and J ends were trimmed by 2 bases and 4 bases, with 15 bases remaining between them. Per germline, CDR1 SGHNT and CDR2 YYREEE (reference sequence). Regarding this clone: Its antigen is not identified.

V gene TRBV5-4 combines with J gene TRBJ1-2; a possible D gene is TRBD1 (5 bases). The source material was memory CD4+ T cells from blood. This clonotype was obtained from an adult in good health and CMV-seronegative. The CDR3 coding sequence is TGTGCCAGCAGCTTAATCGGCAGGGATGGCTATGGCTACACCTTC. It translates to CASSLIGRDGYGYTF.